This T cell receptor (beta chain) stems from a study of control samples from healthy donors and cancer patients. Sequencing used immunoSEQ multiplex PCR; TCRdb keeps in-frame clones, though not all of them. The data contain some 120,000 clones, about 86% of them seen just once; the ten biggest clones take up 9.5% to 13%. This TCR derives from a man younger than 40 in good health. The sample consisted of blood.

This CDR3 reads CASGDSHQETQYF. CDR3 DNA sequence: TGCGCCAGTGGGGACAGTCACCAAGAGACCCAGTACTTC. The chain combines TRBV10-1 with TRBJ2-5; 7 nucleotides match TRBD1. The CDR3 spans 13 residues. The V segment lost 9 bases and the J segment 0 bases; nucleotides outside the gene matches: 4. Germline V CDR1 and CDR2: WNHNN, SYGVQD (reference sequence).